One T cell receptor (beta chain) is described in this entry. What it recognizes is unknown. The CDR3 length is 14 residues. V lost 1 base and J 6 bases, leaving 10 bases between the germline ends. Germline loops: CDR1 KGHSH, CDR2 LQKENI. This sample is drawn from a study of siplizumab effects on memory and regulatory T cells. Findings and caveats of the study: The authors could not assign a naive or memory phenotype to roughly 80-95% of proliferating CD4+ or CD8+ clones.

Each sample contributed roughly 10^5 TCR templates to the assay. The data were produced by immunoSEQ multiplex PCR, yet TCRdb's version contains in-frame clones alone and is incomplete. This sample has roughly 100,000 clones; approximately 97% occur once, and the top ten carry under 0.04%. This sequence originates from a human donor in good health. The chain links TRBV18 to TRBJ1-5; D is perhaps TRBD1 (5 bases). The sample consisted of naive CD4+ T cells sorted from blood. Here the CDR3 reads CASSPQAQGQPQHF. The CDR3, as DNA: TGTGCCAGCTCACCACAGGCCCAGGGTCAGCCCCAGCATTTT.